Listed below are T cell receptor beta chains from one sample, sequenced in a study of blood T cell repertoires in COVID-19. Using immunoSEQ multiplex PCR, the repertoire was profiled, and TCRdb retains in-frame clones only, with some absent. The data contain 210,000 or so clones, about nine tenths of them seen just once; the ten biggest clones take up 2.5% to 3%. What was sequenced was peripheral blood. The source of these receptors is a woman aged 55-75 years with acute or convalescent COVID-19. Each CDR3 is given with its conserved first and last residue. The D gene is left open where the match is weak.

D gene: TRBD2
CDR3 length: 14
V gene: TRBV3-1/TRBV3-2
J gene: TRBJ2-3
CDR3 protein: CASRKAGVPDTQYF

D gene: NA
CDR3 length: 13
V gene: TRBV7-6
J gene: TRBJ1-1
CDR3 protein: CASSATWNTEAFF

D gene: TRBD1
CDR3 length: 13
V gene: TRBV3-1/TRBV3-2
J gene: TRBJ1-2
CDR3 protein: CASSQRTGGGYTF

D gene: TRBD1
CDR3 length: 16
V gene: TRBV19
J gene: TRBJ1-5
CDR3 protein: CASSGWTGVSNQPQHF

D gene: NA
CDR3 length: 14
V gene: TRBV19
J gene: TRBJ1-5
CDR3 protein: CASSKEHSNQPQHF

D gene: TRBD2
CDR3 length: 16
V gene: TRBV5-1
J gene: TRBJ2-3
CDR3 protein: CASSLLSSGRADTQYF

D gene: NA
CDR3 length: 12
V gene: TRBV2
J gene: TRBJ1-5
CDR3 protein: CASSAGNQPQHF

D gene: TRBD2
CDR3 length: 17
V gene: TRBV7-3
J gene: TRBJ2-3
CDR3 protein: CASSSPSGGPQPDTQYF

D gene: TRBD2
CDR3 length: 16
V gene: TRBV6-5
J gene: TRBJ2-3
CDR3 protein: CASSYGGLAGGDTQYF

D gene: NA
CDR3 length: 13
V gene: TRBV5-1
J gene: TRBJ1-4
CDR3 protein: CASSLIQGEKLFF

D gene: NA
CDR3 length: 15
V gene: TRBV7-2
J gene: TRBJ2-1
CDR3 protein: CASSQAGSSYNEQFF

D gene: NA
CDR3 length: 12
V gene: TRBV7-8
J gene: TRBJ2-1
CDR3 protein: CASSLSRLVQFF

D gene: NA
CDR3 length: 15
V gene: TRBV6-6
J gene: TRBJ2-2
CDR3 protein: CASSRITTGTGELFF

D gene: TRBD1
CDR3 length: 17
V gene: TRBV5-1
J gene: TRBJ1-6
CDR3 protein: CASSLVAQGGYNSPLHF

D gene: NA
CDR3 length: 14
V gene: TRBV6-6
J gene: TRBJ2-2
CDR3 protein: CASSSFRTGGELFF

D gene: NA
CDR3 length: 14
V gene: TRBV6-1
J gene: TRBJ2-7
CDR3 protein: CASSEILRNYEQYF

D gene: TRBD2
CDR3 length: 17
V gene: TRBV9
J gene: TRBJ2-1
CDR3 protein: CASSPRGASGGYNEQFF

D gene: TRBD2
CDR3 length: 14
V gene: TRBV29-1
J gene: TRBJ2-3
CDR3 protein: CSVALAGGTDTQYF

D gene: NA
CDR3 length: 15
V gene: TRBV11-2
J gene: TRBJ1-1
CDR3 protein: CASSTGLLMNTEAFF

D gene: TRBD2
CDR3 length: 15
V gene: TRBV19
J gene: TRBJ2-7
CDR3 protein: CASSIASGPPYEQYF

D gene: TRBD2
CDR3 length: 19
V gene: TRBV7-9
J gene: TRBJ2-1
CDR3 protein: CASSSRGAGGISSYNEQFF

D gene: NA
CDR3 length: 16
V gene: TRBV11-2
J gene: TRBJ2-2
CDR3 protein: CASTKSVGANTGELFF